The T cell receptor (beta chain) under discussion was sequenced for a study of shared clonotypes between healthy human individuals. The data were produced by immunoSEQ multiplex PCR, yet TCRdb's version contains in-frame clones alone and is incomplete. The table shows approximately 2,300,000 clones, with under 95% occurring only once. This TCR was recovered from a young man in good health. Some clones in this sample may be carry-over from other donors' samples. Material for sequencing was naive CD4+ T cells from PBMCs. Subset denoted: CD45RA+ positively selected.

The CDR3 region is CASSYSPGGLYEQYF. The CDR3 nucleotides are TGTGCCAGCAGTTACTCCCCCGGGGGGCTCTACGAGCAGTACTTC. The rearrangement uses TRBV6-5 and TRBJ2-7; a weak D match, TRBD2 (7 bases). This CDR3 spans 15 amino acids. Germline V gene sequence: CDR1 MNHEY, CDR2 SVGAGI. Trimming stripped 0 bases from V and 3 bases from J, with 12 bases between.